This section outlines one T cell receptor beta chain sequence together with its context. The data were taken from a study of blood T cell repertoires in COVID-19. For the study at large: COVID-19 samples collected from the United States, Italy and Spain covered acute and convalescent phases.

In the authors' methods: By means of reference gene primer amplification, nucleated cell counts were estimated. Libraries were prepared by immunoSEQ multiplex PCR; TCRdb keeps only in-frame clonotypes and omits some of them. That table supplies the V and J calls and clone size; D and trimming were determined from the DNA. The table records 200,000 to 250,000 clones, around 84% of them present only once. The CDR3 is made up of 16 amino acids. CDR1 is LGHNA, CDR2 YNFKEQ, per germline. J lost 3 bases, V lost 3 bases, and 4 bases had no gene match. Material for sequencing was peripheral blood. The V and J genes are TRBV4-2 and TRBJ2-5, with 13 bases aligning to TRBD2. This receptor was obtained from a man younger than 40 with active or convalescent COVID-19. The CDR3 sequence is CASSQEGTSGEETQYF. Here the CDR3 DNA reads TGTGCCAGCAGCCAGGAAGGGACTAGCGGGGAAGAGACCCAGTACTTC.